The clone carrying this TCR beta chain appeared many times. This entry comes from a study of human T cells and chemical hapten exposure. V was shortened by 7 bases and J by 4 bases, with 16 bases between the two germline ends. Per the germline V gene, CDR1 is SEHNR and CDR2 is FQNEAQ (reference sequence). The CDR3 is made up of 14 amino acids. Time point defined: patch test 1, 2 weeks after DPC sensitization. The treatment here: therapeutic diphenylcyclopropenone sensitization with weekly scalp DPC. The study drew its donors from alopecia patients who were 18 to 70 years old and suitable for DPC. TCRdb re-derived calls from the RACE reads in MiXCR, one entry per CDR3 protein. The table has about 120,000 distinct CDR3 sequences, about 13% seen once.

This sequence originates from a man in his late teens or twenties with alopecia areata. Some clones in this sample may be carry-over from other donors' samples. This chain connects TRBV7-9 to TRBJ1-2; possibly TRBD1 for D (5 bases). This sample comprised whole blood, obtained in connection with sensitization to the hapten diphenylcyclopropenone (DPC). The CDR3 protein is CASNGAGQSYGYTF. The CDR3 DNA reads TGTGCCAGCAATGGGGCAGGGCAGTCCTATGGCTACACCTTC.